The 24 T cell receptor beta chains below were found in one sample sequenced in a study of neurological immune-mediated disorders. TCRdb passed the 5' RACE reads through MiXCR, listing each CDR3 protein once. This sample has approximately 38,000 distinct CDR3 sequences; under 14% occur once, and the top ten carry approximately 4.1%. Specimen: CD4+ T cells from blood. These TCRs come from a woman aged 25 to 39 with HTLV-1-associated myelopathy (HAM/TSP).

This clonotype has a count of ten or more. The chain combines TRBV29-1 with TRBJ1-6, with D perhaps TRBD1 (6 bases). Per the germline V gene, CDR1 is SQVTM and CDR2 is ANQGSEA. The V end was cut by 6 bases, the J end by 6 bases, with 12 bases between. CDR3 size: 13 residues. The CDR3 here is CSVSDRPNSPLHF. The CDR3 DNA reads as TGCAGCGTGTCCGACAGGCCTAATTCACCCCTCCACTTT.

This clonotype was counted at least ten times. This chain links TRBV5-1 with TRBJ1-2; D is possibly TRBD1 (6 bases). This CDR3 contains 16 residues. V was clipped by 4 bases and J by 0 bases, with 16 bases between them. The germline CDR1 and CDR2 sequences are SGHRS and YFSETQ. As DNA, the CDR3 is TGCGCCAGCAGCCCTAAAGGGGACATAGCTAACTATGGCTACACCTTC. Translating it yields CASSPKGDIANYGYTF.

This clonotype was counted ten times or more. This sequence joins TRBV10-1 and TRBJ1-1, with D tentatively TRBD1 (5 bases). Germline CDR1 WNHNN, CDR2 SYGVQD (reference sequence). CDR3 length: 15 amino acids. Trimming pared 0 bases from V and 4 bases from J, leaving 12 bases between. This CDR3 is CASSESAAGGTEAFF. CDR3 DNA: TGCGCCAGCAGTGAGTCTGCAGCCGGGGGCACTGAAGCTTTCTTT.

This clonotype came up many times. V usage is TRBV11-2 and J usage is TRBJ2-2; 7 bases fit TRBD1. The junction had 6 bases not matched to a gene; V was cut back by 2 bases and J by 6 bases. The germline V gene has CDR1 SGHAT and CDR2 FQNNGV. The CDR3 runs to 15 residues. CDR3 residues: CASSLWAGTAGELFF. The CDR3 region has the DNA TGTGCCAGCAGCTTATGGGCAGGGACAGCCGGGGAGCTGTTTTTT.

This clonotype was counted at least ten times. V usage is TRBV21-1 and J usage is TRBJ2-7; no check of the table's D call, TRBD1, against the DNA was made. TRBV21-1 is noted as a pseudogene. CDR3 length equals 17 residues. CDR3: CASSKPGGGPSSYEQYF. DNA for the CDR3: TGTGCCAGCAGCAAACCTGGCGGGGGCCCAAGCTCCTACGAGCAGTACTTC.

This clonotype was observed many times. The rearrangement uses TRBV7-2 and TRBJ2-3; 8 nucleotides line up with TRBD2. V was clipped by 5 bases and J by 6 bases; unmatched bases: 13. The CDR3 covers 16 residues. Germline CDR1 and CDR2: SGHTA and FQGNSA. The DNA for the CDR3 is TGTGCCAGCAGCGCGTTGGGGAGCGGGGGTAGGGATACGCAGTATTTT. It codes for CASSALGSGGRDTQYF.

This clonotype has a count of ten or more. The chain employs TRBV18 and TRBJ2-7; D is unresolved. The CDR3 contains 13 residues. The V and J ends lost 2 bases and 3 bases respectively, with 8 bases between them. From germline, CDR1 is KGHSH and CDR2 LQKENI. This CDR3 is CASSPGQVYEQYF. The CDR3 region has the DNA TGTGCCAGCTCACCAGGCCAGGTCTACGAGCAGTACTTC.

This clonotype appeared many times. As DNA, the CDR3 is TGTGCCAGCAGTATCGACAGTAGAGCCTACGAGCAGTACTTC. Protein: CASSIDSRAYEQYF. The chain recombines TRBV6-5 with TRBJ2-7, with D tentatively TRBD1 (5 bases). The CDR3 has 14 amino acids. The germline V and J ends were trimmed by 5 bases and 2 bases, with 13 bases remaining between them. Germline CDR1 reads MNHEY; CDR2 reads SVGAGI.

The chain recombines TRBV1 with TRBJ2-7; TRBD2, the D gene given by the table, was not confirmed from the DNA. TRBV1 is annotated as a pseudogene. This CDR3 has 15 residues. The CDR3: CTSSQEEALLYEQYF. In nucleotides, the CDR3 is TGCACCAGCAGCCAAGAGGAGGCGTTACTCTACGAGCAGTACTTC.

This clonotype was recorded at least ten times. The V gene is TRBV7-9, the J gene TRBJ2-1; 7 bases fit TRBD1. The CDR3 sequence is 15 residues long. Germline CDR1 and CDR2: SEHNR and FQNEAQ (reference sequence). V was clipped by 8 bases and J by 5 bases; unmatched bases: 12. The CDR3 DNA is TGTGCCAGCGCGCGAGGACAGGCCTGGGACAATGAGCAGTTCTTC. Its protein product is CASARGQAWDNEQFF. The variable domain in full, with the rest retrieved from reference TRBV7-9 and TRBJ2-1, is DTGVSQNPRHKITKRGQNVTFRCDPISEHNRLYWYRQTLGQGPEFLTYFQNEAQLEKSRLLSDRFSAERPKGSFSTLEIQRTEQGDSAMYLCASARGQAWDNEQFFGPGTRLTVL.

This clonotype was observed at least ten times. The V call is TRBV28, the J call TRBJ2-3; D might be TRBD2 (7 bases). Germline lookup yields CDR1 MDHEN and CDR2 SYDVKM. V lost 1 base, J lost 1 base, and 12 bases lay in between. The CDR3 sequence is 16 residues long. CDR3 region: CASSLSGAGGTDTQYF. The CDR3, as DNA: TGTGCCAGCAGTTTATCGGGGGCGGGAGGCACAGATACGCAGTATTTT.

This clonotype was seen repeatedly, ten times or more. The rearrangement joins TRBV7-9 to TRBJ1-1, with D unresolved. The V end lost 10 bases, the J end lost 1 base, and 10 bases lay between the germline ends. This CDR3 comprises 12 residues. Looked up from germline, CDR1 is SEHNR and CDR2 is FQNEAQ (reference sequence). In DNA, the CDR3 is TGTGCCACCCACAGAGCGAACACTGAAGCTTTCTTT. Translating it yields CATHRANTEAFF.

This clonotype has ten or more counts. V usage is TRBV3-1 and J usage is TRBJ2-1; 8 bases map to TRBD2. The CDR3 has 15 residues. Germline V gene sequence: CDR1 LGHDT, CDR2 YNNKEL (reference sequence). V gave up 0 bases and J gave up 4 bases; unmatched junction bases: 2. The CDR3 bases are TGTGCCAGCAGCCAAGAGGTAGCGGGGTACAATGAGCAGTTCTTC. The encoded protein is CASSQEVAGYNEQFF.

This clonotype came up many times. The rearrangement joins TRBV5-1 to TRBJ2-7; 8 bases agree with TRBD2. With 3 bases clipped from V and 0 bases from J, the junction kept 5 bases outside the gene matches. Germline V gives CDR1 SGHRS, CDR2 YFSETQ. The CDR3 spans 15 residues. CDR3 loop: CASSSGGTLSYEQYF. CDR3 coding DNA: TGCGCCAGCAGCTCGGGGGGGACACTCTCCTACGAGCAGTACTTC.

This clonotype has a count of ten or more. The gene calls are TRBV29-1 and TRBJ2-3, with 11 bases fitting TRBD2. CDR3 length equals 14 residues. Per the germline V gene, CDR1 is SQVTM and CDR2 is ANQGSEA. V was clipped by 6 bases and J by 5 bases; unmatched bases: 7. CDR3 region: CSVAGLAAVDTQYF. The CDR3 region has the DNA TGCAGCGTAGCGGGACTAGCGGCGGTAGATACGCAGTATTTT.

There are many counts of this clonotype. The chain couples TRBV20-1 to TRBJ2-2, with D perhaps matching TRBD1 (6 bases). The germline CDR1 and CDR2 sequences are DFQATT and SNEGSKA (reference sequence). The CDR3 contains 15 residues. V lost 3 bases and J lost 0, with 11 bases in between. This CDR3 is CSARPGTTNTGELFF. The CDR3 nucleotides read TGCAGTGCTAGGCCCGGGACAACGAACACCGGGGAGCTGTTTTTT.

The chain combines TRBV6-2 or TRBV6-3 with TRBJ2-4; 7 bases line up with TRBD1. This CDR3 is built from 18 residues. Germline V CDR1 and CDR2: MNHEY, SVGEGT. V was pared by 0 bases and J by 0 bases, with 8 bases of the junction left unmatched. The CDR3 DNA reads TGTGCCAGCAGTTACTCTGGACAGGTAGCGATAGCCAAAAACATTCAGTACTTC. Translating gives CASSYSGQVAIAKNIQYF.

The chain recombines TRBV7-9 with TRBJ2-6, with 7 bases fitting TRBD2. Germline V gene lookup returns CDR1 SEHNR and CDR2 FQNEAQ (reference sequence). The CDR3 is 16 amino acids. The trim removed 5 bases at V and 2 bases at J, leaving 6 bases unmatched. For the CDR3, the DNA is TGTGCCAGCAGCCAGACGGGGGGAACTGGGGCCAACGTCCTGACTTTC. Its protein is CASSQTGGTGANVLTF.

The table lists this clonotype with many counts. V usage is TRBV10-3 and J usage is TRBJ1-1; 7 bases fit TRBD1. This CDR3 has 14 amino acids. V shed 8 bases and J 0 bases; nucleotides not matched to a gene: 6. The germline gives CDR1 ENHRY, CDR2 SYGVKD. In DNA, the CDR3 is TGTGCCATCGGGACAGACCTCATGAACACTGAAGCTTTCTTT. Translated: CAIGTDLMNTEAFF.

In its sample, this clonotype was seen many times. This sequence joins TRBV5-1 and TRBJ2-7, with D maybe TRBD1 (6 bases). Per the germline V gene, CDR1 is SGHRS and CDR2 is YFSETQ. The CDR3 covers 13 residues. Trimming left V 2 bases short and J 9 bases short, with 15 bases between. The CDR3 reads CASSFGTNFGQYF. CDR3 in DNA: TGCGCCAGCAGCTTCGGGACAAATTTTGGGCAGTACTTC.

A note on this clonotype: An end of the junction does not agree with germline; a read error may underlie this. The chain carries TRBV7-9 and TRBJ1-1; 8 nucleotides agree with TRBD1. This CDR3 is built from 14 residues. Germline-derived CDR1 and CDR2 are SEHNR and FQNEAQ (reference sequence). The CDR3 loop is CASSQRAGTGEALF. The CDR3 DNA is TGTGCCAGCAGCCAACGCGCGGGGACAGGTGAAGCTTTGTTT.

This clonotype was recorded at least ten times. The chain carries TRBV6-5 and TRBJ2-1; 9 bases line up with TRBD2. This CDR3 region has 19 residues. Trimming cost V 2 bases and J 0 bases; bases outside gene matches: 11. Germline-derived CDR1 and CDR2 are MNHEY and SVGAGI. The CDR3 coding sequence is TGTGCCAGCAGTTACCTGAGCGGGGGGCGAAAACTCTCCTACAATGAGCAGTTCTTC. It yields the protein CASSYLSGGRKLSYNEQFF.

The sample holds many counts of this clonotype. The CDR3 is CASRFQVSSYEQYF. CDR3 sequence (DNA): TGTGCCAGCAGATTCCAAGTGAGCTCCTACGAGCAGTACTTC. The chain has TRBV27 and TRBJ2-7; no clear D. There are 14 residues in the CDR3. Germline V gene data show CDR1 as MNHEY and CDR2 as SMNVEV (reference sequence). Between the trimmed V and J ends, which lost 6 bases and 0 bases, there was a span of 12 bases.

This clonotype appeared many times. V and J are TRBV14 and TRBJ2-7; TRBD1 is a possible D gene (5 bases). The germline V and J ends were trimmed by 4 bases and 1 base, with 14 bases remaining between them. Germline CDR1 and CDR2: SGHDN and FVKESK. There are 15 residues in the CDR3. CDR3 region: CASSLASGISYEQYF. In DNA, the CDR3 is TGTGCCAGCAGCCTTGCTTCAGGGATTTCCTACGAGCAGTACTTC.